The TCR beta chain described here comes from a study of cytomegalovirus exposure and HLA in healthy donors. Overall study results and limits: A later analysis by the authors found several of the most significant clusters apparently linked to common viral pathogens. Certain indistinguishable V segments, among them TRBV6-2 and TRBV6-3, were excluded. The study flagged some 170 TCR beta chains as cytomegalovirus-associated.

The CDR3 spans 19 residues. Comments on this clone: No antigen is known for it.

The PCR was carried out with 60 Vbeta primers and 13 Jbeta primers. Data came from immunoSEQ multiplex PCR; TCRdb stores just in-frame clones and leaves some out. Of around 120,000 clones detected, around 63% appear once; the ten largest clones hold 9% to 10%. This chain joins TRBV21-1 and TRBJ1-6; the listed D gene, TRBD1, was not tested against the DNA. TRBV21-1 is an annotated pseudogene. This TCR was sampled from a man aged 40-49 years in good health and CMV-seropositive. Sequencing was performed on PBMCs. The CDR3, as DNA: TGTGCCAGCAGCAAACGAAAGCAAGGATTGGGACATCATAATTCACCCCTCCACTTT. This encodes CASSKRKQGLGHHNSPLHF.